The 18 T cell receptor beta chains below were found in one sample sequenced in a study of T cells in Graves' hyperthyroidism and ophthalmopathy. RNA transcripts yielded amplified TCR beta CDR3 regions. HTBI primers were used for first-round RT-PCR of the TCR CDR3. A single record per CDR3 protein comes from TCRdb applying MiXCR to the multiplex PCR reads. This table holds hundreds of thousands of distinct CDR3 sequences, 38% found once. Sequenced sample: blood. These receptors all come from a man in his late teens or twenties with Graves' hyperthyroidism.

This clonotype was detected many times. The CDR3 region is CATSLRKYF. Here the CDR3 DNA reads TGTGCCACCAGTCTTCGGAAGTACTTC. The rearrangement links TRBV24-1 to TRBJ2-5; the D is unclear. CDR1 KGHDR and CDR2 SFDVKD come from the germline V gene. The germline V and J ends were trimmed by 6 bases and 12 bases, with 7 bases remaining between them. This CDR3 comprises 9 residues.

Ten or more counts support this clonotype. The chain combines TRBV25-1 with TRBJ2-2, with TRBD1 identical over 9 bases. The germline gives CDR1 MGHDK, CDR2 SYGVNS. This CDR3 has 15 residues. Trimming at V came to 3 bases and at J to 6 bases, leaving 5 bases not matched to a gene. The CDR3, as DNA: TGTGCCAGCAGTGATCCGGGACAGGGATCCGGGGAGCTGTTTTTT. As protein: CASSDPGQGSGELFF.

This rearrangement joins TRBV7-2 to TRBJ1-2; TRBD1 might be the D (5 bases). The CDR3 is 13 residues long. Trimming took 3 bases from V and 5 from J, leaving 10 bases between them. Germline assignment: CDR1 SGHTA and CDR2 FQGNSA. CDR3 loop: CASSLPGVYGYTF. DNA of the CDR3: TGTGCCAGCAGCTTGCCGGGGGTATATGGCTACACCTTC. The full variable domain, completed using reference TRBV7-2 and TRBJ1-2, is GAGVSQSPSNKVTEKGKDVELRCDPISGHTALYWYRQSLGQGLEFLIYFQGNSAPDKSGLPSDRFSAERTGGSVSTLTIQRTQQEDSAVYLCASSLPGVYGYTFGSGTRLTVV.

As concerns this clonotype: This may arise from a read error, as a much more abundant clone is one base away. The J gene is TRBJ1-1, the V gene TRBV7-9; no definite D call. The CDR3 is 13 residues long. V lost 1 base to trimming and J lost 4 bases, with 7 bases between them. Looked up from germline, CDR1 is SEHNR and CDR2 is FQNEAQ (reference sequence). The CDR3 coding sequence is TGTGCCAGCAGCTTAGAGAGGAGCACTGAAGCTTTCTTT. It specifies CASSLERSTEAFF.

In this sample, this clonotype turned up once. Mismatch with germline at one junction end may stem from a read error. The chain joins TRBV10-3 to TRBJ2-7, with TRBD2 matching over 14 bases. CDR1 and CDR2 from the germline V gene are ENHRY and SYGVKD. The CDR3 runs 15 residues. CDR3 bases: TGTGCCAACAGTCCAGGGACTAGCGGGAGATACGAGCAGTACTTC. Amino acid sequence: CANSPGTSGRYEQYF.

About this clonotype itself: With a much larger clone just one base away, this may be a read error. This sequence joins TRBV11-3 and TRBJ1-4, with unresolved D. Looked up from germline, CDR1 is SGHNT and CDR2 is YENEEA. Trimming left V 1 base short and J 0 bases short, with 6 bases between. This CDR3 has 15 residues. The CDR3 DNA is TGTGCCAGCAGCTTAGTGGTTGCAACTAATGAAAAACTGTTTTTT. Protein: CASSLVVATNEKLFF.

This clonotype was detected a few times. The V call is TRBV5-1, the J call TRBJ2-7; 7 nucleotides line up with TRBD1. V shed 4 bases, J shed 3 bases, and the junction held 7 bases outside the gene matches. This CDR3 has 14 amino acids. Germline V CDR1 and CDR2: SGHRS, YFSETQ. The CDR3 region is CASSTNRDSYEQYF. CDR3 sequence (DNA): TGCGCCAGCAGCACCAACCGGGACAGCTACGAGCAGTACTTC.

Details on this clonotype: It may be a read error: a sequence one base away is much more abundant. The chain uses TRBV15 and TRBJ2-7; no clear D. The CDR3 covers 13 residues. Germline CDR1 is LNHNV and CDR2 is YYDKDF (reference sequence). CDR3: CATSRVVGDERYF. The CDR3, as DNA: TGTGCCACCAGCAGAGTGGTAGGCGACGAGCGGTACTTC.

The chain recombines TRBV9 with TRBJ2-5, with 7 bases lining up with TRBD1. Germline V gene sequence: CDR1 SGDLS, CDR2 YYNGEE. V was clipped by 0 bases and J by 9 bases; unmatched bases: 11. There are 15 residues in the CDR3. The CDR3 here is CASSVGDGRGQPQYF. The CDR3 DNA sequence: TGTGCCAGCAGCGTAGGGGACGGACGGGGACAGCCCCAGTACTTC.

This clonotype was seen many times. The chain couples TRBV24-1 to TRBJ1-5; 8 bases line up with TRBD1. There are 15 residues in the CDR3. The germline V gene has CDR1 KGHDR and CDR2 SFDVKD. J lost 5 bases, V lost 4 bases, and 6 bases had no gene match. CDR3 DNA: TGTGCCACCAGTGAAGCAGGGGGCGGCGATCAGCCCCAGCATTTT. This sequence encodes CATSEAGGGDQPQHF.

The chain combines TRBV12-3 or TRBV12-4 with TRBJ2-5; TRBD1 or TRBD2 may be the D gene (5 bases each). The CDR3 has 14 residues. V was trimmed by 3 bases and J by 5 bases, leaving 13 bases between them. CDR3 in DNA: TGTGCCAGCAGTTTCTATGGGACCGCGGAGACCCAGTACTTC. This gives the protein CASSFYGTAETQYF.

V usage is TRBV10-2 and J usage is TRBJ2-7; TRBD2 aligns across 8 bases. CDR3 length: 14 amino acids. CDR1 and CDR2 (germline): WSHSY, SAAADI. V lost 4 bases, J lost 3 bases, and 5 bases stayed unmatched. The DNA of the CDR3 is TGCGCCAGCAGTGGCGGGGGGTCTTTCTACGAGCAGTACTTC. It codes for CASSGGGSFYEQYF.

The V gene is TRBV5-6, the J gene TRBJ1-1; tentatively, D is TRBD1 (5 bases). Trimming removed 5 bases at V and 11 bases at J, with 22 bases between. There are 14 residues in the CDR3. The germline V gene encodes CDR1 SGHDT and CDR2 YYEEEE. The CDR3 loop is CASRSQGPQVPAFF. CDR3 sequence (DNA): TGTGCCAGCAGATCCCAGGGTCCCCAGGTCCCGGCTTTCTTT.

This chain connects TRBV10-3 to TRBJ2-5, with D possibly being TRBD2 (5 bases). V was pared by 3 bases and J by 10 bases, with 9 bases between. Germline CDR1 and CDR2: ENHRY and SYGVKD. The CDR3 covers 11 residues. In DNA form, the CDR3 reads TGTGCCATCAGTGATAGAGGAGGCCAGTACTTC. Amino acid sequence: CAISDRGGQYF.

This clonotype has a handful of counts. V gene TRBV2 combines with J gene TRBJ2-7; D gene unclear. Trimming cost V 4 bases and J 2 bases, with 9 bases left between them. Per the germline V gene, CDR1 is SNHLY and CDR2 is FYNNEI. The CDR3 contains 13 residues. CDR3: CASSAQIPYEQYF. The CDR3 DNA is TGTGCCAGCAGTGCTCAAATCCCCTACGAGCAGTACTTC.

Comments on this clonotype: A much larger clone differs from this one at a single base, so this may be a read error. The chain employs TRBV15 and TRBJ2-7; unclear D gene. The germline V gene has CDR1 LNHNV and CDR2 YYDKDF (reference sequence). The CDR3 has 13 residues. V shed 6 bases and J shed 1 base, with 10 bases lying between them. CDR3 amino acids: CATSVQCSYEQYF. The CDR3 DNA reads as TGTGCCACCAGTGTACAGTGTTCCTACGAGCAGTACTTC.

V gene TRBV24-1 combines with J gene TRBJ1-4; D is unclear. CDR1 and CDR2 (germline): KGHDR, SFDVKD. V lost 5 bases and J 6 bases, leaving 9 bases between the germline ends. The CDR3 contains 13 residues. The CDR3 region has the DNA TGTGCCACCAGTGGTGCGGGATATGAAAAACTGTTTTTT. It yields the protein CATSGAGYEKLFF.

CDR3 sequence (DNA): TGTGCCAGCACCTTATGGGACAGGCCCCACGAGCAGTACTTC. This translates into CASTLWDRPHEQYF. This rearrangement joins TRBV2 to TRBJ2-7, with 8 positions matching TRBD1. CDR3 length: 14 amino acids. CDR1 and CDR2 (germline): SNHLY, FYNNEI. The J segment lost 5 bases and the V segment lost 7 bases, leaving 10 bases of the junction unmatched.